Following are 15 T cell receptor beta chains from one sample sequenced in a study of blood T cell repertoires in COVID-19. The table came from immunoSEQ multiplex PCR; TCRdb's copy has only in-frame clones and leaves some out. Among about 430,000 clones, about 88% were seen once, and the ten largest hold 1.4%. Sequencing used PBMCs or T cells enriched from blood (not recorded which). The source of these receptors is a woman between 18 and 29 years old who had been exposed to COVID-19.

This chain uses TRBV7-2 with TRBJ1-1; D is uncertain. V lost 5 bases to trimming and J lost 1 base, with 5 bases between them. CDR1 and CDR2 (germline): SGHTA, FQGNSA. The CDR3 is 12 amino acids. CDR3 sequence (DNA): TGTGCCAGCAGCCATTGGAACACTGAAGCTTTCTTT. Translated, it gives CASSHWNTEAFF.

This clone was observed a few times. The CDR3 DNA reads as TGTGCCAGCAGCCCCAGCTGGGGGAGGGTCAAGAACACTGAAGCTTTCTTT. It is translated as CASSPSWGRVKNTEAFF. The chain employs TRBV7-2 and TRBJ1-1; possible D gene TRBD1, 5 bases. V was trimmed by 5 bases and J by 1 base, leaving 20 bases between them. From germline, CDR1 is SGHTA and CDR2 FQGNSA. The CDR3 sequence is 17 residues long.

This chain links TRBV7-2 with TRBJ2-7; 13 bases line up with TRBD2. This CDR3 has 17 residues. The J segment lost 3 bases and the V segment lost 1 base, leaving 6 bases of the junction unmatched. The germline V gene encodes CDR1 SGHTA and CDR2 FQGNSA. CDR3 in DNA: TGTGCCAGCAGCTTAGGGACTAGCGGGAGTTGGGGCTACGAGCAGTACTTC. Translating it yields CASSLGTSGSWGYEQYF.

The J gene is TRBJ2-7, the V gene TRBV7-9; perhaps TRBD1 as D (6 bases). Germline values: CDR1 SEHNR, CDR2 FQNEAQ (reference sequence). Deletions cut 6 bases from V and 3 bases from J, with 15 bases between. The CDR3 sequence is 14 residues long. The CDR3 coding sequence is TGTGCCAGCAGTCCCGGGACACCACTCTACGAGCAGTACTTC. Translation: CASSPGTPLYEQYF.

The rearrangement uses TRBV24-1 and TRBJ2-1, with 8 nucleotides matching TRBD1. Germline CDR1 is KGHDR and CDR2 is SFDVKD. The CDR3 length is 15 residues. Germline trimming cut 4 bases from V and 7 bases from J; bases unmatched to any gene: 8. The chain's CDR3 is CATSDPGQDDNEQFF. The CDR3 nucleotides are TGTGCCACCAGTGACCCGGGACAGGACGATAATGAGCAGTTCTTC.

The genes are TRBV10-3 and TRBJ2-1; the match to TRBD2 covers 11 bases. With V trimmed by 4 bases and J by 4 bases, 6 bases remained unmatched. This CDR3 spans 16 amino acids. From germline, CDR1 is ENHRY and CDR2 SYGVKD. The CDR3 here is CAISGKLAGAYNEQFF. The CDR3, as DNA: TGTGCCATCAGTGGGAAACTAGCGGGGGCTTACAATGAGCAGTTCTTC.

This clone was recorded once. The chain is built from TRBV9 and TRBJ2-4, with TRBD2 matching 16 bases. Germline V gene data show CDR1 as SGDLS and CDR2 as YYNGEE. J gave up 3 bases and V 6 bases, and 9 bases lay outside the gene matches. The CDR3 covers 18 residues. CDR3 region: CASNGTSGRAGYKNIQYF. CDR3 nucleotide sequence: TGTGCCAGCAACGGGACTAGCGGGAGGGCCGGGTACAAAAACATTCAGTACTTC.

Concerning this clone: Other nucleotide sequences from this sample produce the same CDR3. V and J are TRBV6-5 and TRBJ2-5; the D gene is possibly TRBD2 (5 bases). The CDR3 loop spans 13 amino acids. V was shortened by 2 bases and J by 2 bases, with 6 bases between the two germline ends. Germline-derived CDR1 and CDR2 are MNHEY and SVGAGI. DNA of the CDR3: TGTGCCAGCAGTTACCGGGGTCAAGAGACCCAGTACTTC. It is translated as CASSYRGQETQYF.

This chain links TRBV19 with TRBJ1-1, with TRBD1 matching 9 bases. The CDR3 extends over 14 amino acids. From germline, CDR1 is LNHDA and CDR2 SQIVND (reference sequence). V trimming: 6 bases; J trimming: 4 bases; junction bases outside the gene matches: 6. The CDR3: CASRSQGAPTEAFF. The CDR3 DNA sequence: TGTGCCAGTAGATCACAGGGGGCGCCCACTGAAGCTTTCTTT.

V and J are TRBV14 and TRBJ1-2; D is unclear. V lost 0 bases to trimming and J lost 0 bases, with 11 bases between them. Germline-derived CDR1 and CDR2 are SGHDN and FVKESK. The CDR3 extends over 16 amino acids. CDR3 amino acids: CASSQDVGATNYGYTF. DNA for the CDR3: TGTGCCAGCAGCCAAGATGTCGGAGCGACTAACTATGGCTACACCTTC.

The V call is TRBV6-6, the J call TRBJ2-7, with a tentative D call TRBD2 (6 bases). Germline V CDR1 and CDR2: MNHNY, SVGAGI (reference sequence). The CDR3 length is 12 residues. Between the trimmed V and J ends, which lost 10 bases and 4 bases, there was a span of 14 bases. CDR3 sequence: CAISLGGYEQYF. The CDR3 nucleotides are TGTGCCATTTCTCTGGGGGGTTACGAGCAGTACTTC.

The chain couples TRBV5-1 to TRBJ1-2; TRBD1 matches 11 bases. CDR1 and CDR2 from the germline V gene are SGHRS and YFSETQ. The CDR3 sequence is 15 residues long. V lost 4 bases to trimming and J lost 2 bases; unmatched junction nucleotides: 4. The CDR3 DNA sequence: TGCGCCAGCAGCCCCTGGACAGGGGGCAACTATGGCTACACCTTC. This sequence encodes CASSPWTGGNYGYTF.

This chain connects TRBV28 to TRBJ2-1; possibly TRBD2 for D (5 bases). Germline V gene sequence: CDR1 MDHEN, CDR2 SYDVKM. Trimming removed 4 bases from V and 8 bases from J, with 27 bases in between. The CDR3 is 18 amino acids. The CDR3, as DNA: TGTGCCAGCAGTTCCCTTAAACTAGATTCGACAAGGTCGGATGAGCAGTTCTTC. It specifies CASSSLKLDSTRSDEQFF. Variable domain in full (rest from reference TRBV28 and TRBJ2-1): DVKVTQSSRYLVKRTGEKVFLECVQDMDHENMFWYRQDPGLGLRLIYFSYDVKMKEKGDIPEGYSVSREKKERFSLILESASTNQTSMYLCASSSLKLDSTRSDEQFFGPGTRLTVL.

This chain joins TRBV6-5 and TRBJ2-7, with a possible D match to TRBD1 (5 bases). There are 15 residues in the CDR3. From germline, CDR1 is MNHEY and CDR2 SVGAGI. Trimming took 0 bases from V and 2 from J, leaving 11 bases between them. The CDR3 sequence: CASSYSKDIPYEQYF. The CDR3, as DNA: TGTGCCAGCAGTTACTCGAAGGACATCCCCTACGAGCAGTACTTC.

The chain uses TRBV7-2 and TRBJ2-3; D call uncertain. Between the trimmed V and J ends, which lost 2 bases and 1 base, there was a span of 10 bases. Germline V gene lookup returns CDR1 SGHTA and CDR2 FQGNSA. The CDR3 length is 15 residues. CDR3: CASSLMGLGTDTQYF. The CDR3 DNA sequence: TGTGCCAGCAGCTTAATGGGCTTGGGCACAGATACGCAGTATTTT.